Sequencing of this T cell receptor (beta chain) was carried out in a study of T cells in Graves' hyperthyroidism and ophthalmopathy. TCR beta CDR3 sequences were amplified from RNA transcripts. In the first-round RT-PCR of the TCR CDR3, the HTBI primer set was used. Each CDR3 protein gets one entry after TCRdb re-called the multiplex PCR reads with MiXCR. The sample lists just over 550,000 distinct CDR3 sequences, more than 45% occurring once. This CDR3 contains 14 residues. The V gene lost 1 base and the J gene lost 2 bases, with 8 bases spanning the gap. Germline CDR1 is SEHNR and CDR2 is FQNEAQ (reference sequence). This clonotype has at least ten counts.

The TCR originated in a young woman with Graves' hyperthyroidism. The chain has TRBV7-9 and TRBJ1-1; D is undetermined. The sequencing sample was made of peripheral blood or thyroid tissue (not recorded which). CDR3 amino acids: CASSLDDGNTEAFF. The CDR3 DNA reads TGTGCCAGCAGCTTAGATGATGGTAACACTGAAGCTTTCTTT.